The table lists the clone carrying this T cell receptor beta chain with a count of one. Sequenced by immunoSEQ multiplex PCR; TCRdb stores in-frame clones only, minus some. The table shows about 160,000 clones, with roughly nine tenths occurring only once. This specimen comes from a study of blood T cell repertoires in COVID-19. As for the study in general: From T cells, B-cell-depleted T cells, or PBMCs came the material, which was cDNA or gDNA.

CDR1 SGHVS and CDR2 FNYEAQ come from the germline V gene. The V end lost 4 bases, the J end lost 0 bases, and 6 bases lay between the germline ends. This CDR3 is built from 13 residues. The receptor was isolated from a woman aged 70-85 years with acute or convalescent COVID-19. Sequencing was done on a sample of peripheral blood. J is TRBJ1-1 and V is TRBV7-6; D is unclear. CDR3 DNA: TGTGCCAGCAGCTCACAGATGAACACTGAAGCTTTCTTT. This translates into CASSSQMNTEAFF.